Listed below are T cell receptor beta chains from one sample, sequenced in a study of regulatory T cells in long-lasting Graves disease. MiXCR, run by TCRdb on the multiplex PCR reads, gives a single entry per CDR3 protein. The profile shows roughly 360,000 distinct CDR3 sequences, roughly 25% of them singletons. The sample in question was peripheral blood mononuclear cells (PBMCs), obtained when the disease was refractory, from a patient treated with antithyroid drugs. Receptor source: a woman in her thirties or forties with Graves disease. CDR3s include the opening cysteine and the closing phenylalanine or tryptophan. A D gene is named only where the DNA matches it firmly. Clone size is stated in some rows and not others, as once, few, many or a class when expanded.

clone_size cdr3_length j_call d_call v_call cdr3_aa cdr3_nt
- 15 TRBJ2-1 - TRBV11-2 CASSAEAGTYNEQFF TGTGCCAGCAGCGCGGAGGCCGGCACTTACAATGAGCAGTTCTTC
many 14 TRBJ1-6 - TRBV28 CASSLGQPNSPLHF TGTGCCAGCAGTTTAGGACAGCCGAATTCACCCCTCCACTTT
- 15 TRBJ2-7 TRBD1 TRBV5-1 CASKPQDRGRYEQYF TGCGCCAGCAAGCCCCAGGACAGGGGGCGGTACGAGCAGTACTTC
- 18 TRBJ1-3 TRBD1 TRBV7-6 CASSLLNPGTGSGNTIYF TGTGCCAGCAGCCTGTTAAACCCCGGGACAGGCTCTGGAAACACCATATATTTT
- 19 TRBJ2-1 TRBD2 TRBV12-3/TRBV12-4 CASSLDWLAGGSSYNEQFF TGTGCCAGCAGTTTAGATTGGCTAGCGGGCGGGAGCTCCTACAATGAGCAGTTCTTC
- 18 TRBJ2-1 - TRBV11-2 CASSRNQGARSSYNEQFF TGTGCCAGCAGCCGAAACCAAGGGGCCAGGAGCTCCTACAATGAGCAGTTCTTC
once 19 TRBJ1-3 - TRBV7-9 CASSGVGTDDLSSGNTIYF TGTGCCAGCAGCGGTGTGGGGACGGATGACCTGAGCTCTGGAAACACCATATATTTT
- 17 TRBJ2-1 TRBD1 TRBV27 CASSPPAGTGRYNEQFF TGTGCCAGCAGTCCCCCCGCCGGGACAGGGAGGTACAATGAGCAGTTCTTC
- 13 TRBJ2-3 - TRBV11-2 CASSLVRTDTQYF TGTGCCAGCAGCTTAGTGCGCACCGATACGCAGTATTTT
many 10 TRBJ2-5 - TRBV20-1 CSASSETQYF TGCAGTGCGAGCTCGGAGACCCAGTACTTC
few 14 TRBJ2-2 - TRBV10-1 CASSENLATGELFF TGCGCCAGCAGTGAGAACTTAGCCACCGGGGAGCTGTTTTTT
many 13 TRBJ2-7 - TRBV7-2 CASSFAYDYEQYF TGTGCCAGCAGCTTTGCCTACGACTACGAGCAGTACTTC
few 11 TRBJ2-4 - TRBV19 CASSITDIQYF TGTGCCAGTAGTATCACGGACATTCAGTACTTC
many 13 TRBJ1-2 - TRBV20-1 CSASDGLNYGYTF TGCAGTGCATCGGACGGATTAAACTATGGCTACACCTTC
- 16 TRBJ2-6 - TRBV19 CASRIRPPPGANVLTF TGTGCCAGTAGGATCCGACCTCCCCCTGGGGCCAACGTCCTGACTTTC
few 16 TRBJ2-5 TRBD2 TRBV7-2 CASSLDGTSLQETQYF TGTGCCAGCAGCTTAGACGGGACTAGCCTCCAAGAGACCCAGTACTTC
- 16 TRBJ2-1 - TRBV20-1 CSARDRASATYNEQFF TGCAGTGCTAGAGATCGTGCTAGCGCGACCTACAATGAGCAGTTCTTC
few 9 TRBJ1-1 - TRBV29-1 CSGGEEAFF TGCAGCGGGGGGGAAGAAGCTTTCTTT
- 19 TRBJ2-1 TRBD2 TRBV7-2 CASSLWVRRIAGVPQEQFF TGTGCCAGCAGCTTATGGGTGCGGCGCATAGCGGGAGTCCCCCAAGAGCAGTTCTTC
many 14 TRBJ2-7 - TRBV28 CASRNLGQLYEQYF TGTGCCAGCAGGAATCTGGGACAACTCTACGAGCAGTACTTC
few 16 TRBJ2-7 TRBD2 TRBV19 CASSIARLAGAYEQYF TGTGCCAGTAGTATAGCCAGGCTAGCGGGAGCCTACGAGCAGTACTTC
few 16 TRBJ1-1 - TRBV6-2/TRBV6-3 CASSYSFPGPGTEAFF TGTGCCAGCAGTTACTCTTTTCCAGGGCCGGGCACTGAAGCTTTCTTT
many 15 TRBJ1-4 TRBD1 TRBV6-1 CASSEALGDRAKLFF TGTGCCAGCAGTGAAGCTCTGGGGGACAGGGCTAAACTGTTTTTT
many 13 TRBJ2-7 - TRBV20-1 CSARGASDHEQYF TGCAGTGCTAGAGGTGCTAGCGACCACGAGCAGTACTTC
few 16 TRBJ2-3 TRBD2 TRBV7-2 CASSPGLAGGTDTQYF TGTGCCAGCAGCCCGGGACTAGCGGGAGGGACAGATACGCAGTATTTT
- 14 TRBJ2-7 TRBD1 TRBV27 CASSSTGGRYEQYF TGTGCCAGCAGTTCGACAGGGGGACGATACGAGCAGTACTTC
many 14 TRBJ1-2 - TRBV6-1 CASSPFWENYGYTF TGTGCCAGCAGTCCTTTTTGGGAAAACTATGGCTACACCTTC
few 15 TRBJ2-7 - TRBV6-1 CASSHRREPMSEQYF TGTGCCAGCAGCCACCGGCGGGAACCCATGTCAGAGCAGTACTTC
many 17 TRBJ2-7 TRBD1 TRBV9 CASSVDMGTGSSYEQYF TGTGCCAGCAGCGTAGACATGGGGACAGGGAGCTCCTACGAGCAGTACTTC
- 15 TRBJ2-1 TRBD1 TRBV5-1 CASSLVGQGIGEQFF TGTGCCAGCAGCTTGGTGGGACAGGGGATAGGGGAGCAGTTCTTC
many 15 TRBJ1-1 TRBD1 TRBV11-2 CASSTYRGMNTEAFF TGTGCCAGCAGCACCTACAGGGGTATGAACACTGAAGCTTTCTTT
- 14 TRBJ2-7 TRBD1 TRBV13 CASSWGTVGYEQYF TGTGCCAGCAGCTGGGGGACAGTCGGCTACGAGCAGTACTTC
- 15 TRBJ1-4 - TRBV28 CASRPGGGENEKLFF TGTGCCAGCAGGCCTGGGGGGGGTGAGAATGAAAAACTGTTTTTT